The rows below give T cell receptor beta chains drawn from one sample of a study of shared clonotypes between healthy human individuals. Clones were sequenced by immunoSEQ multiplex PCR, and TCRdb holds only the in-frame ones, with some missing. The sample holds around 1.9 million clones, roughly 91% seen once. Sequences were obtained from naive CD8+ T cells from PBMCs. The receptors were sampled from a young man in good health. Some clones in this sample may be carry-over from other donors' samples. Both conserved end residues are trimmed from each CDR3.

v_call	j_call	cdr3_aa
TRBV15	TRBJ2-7	ATSRASAKYEQY
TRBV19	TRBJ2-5	ASSLVGSQETQY
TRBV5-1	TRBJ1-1	ASSWRQGAPVTEAF
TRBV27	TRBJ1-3	ASSFTHAAARGNTIY
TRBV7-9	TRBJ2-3	ASSAPGLAPTDTQY
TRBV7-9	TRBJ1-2	ASSSRTGPAGGYT
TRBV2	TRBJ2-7	ASRQRFLTGQVLGSYEQY
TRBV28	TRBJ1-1	ASSFGGFEAF
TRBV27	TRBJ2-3	ASSLSMGAALTDTQY
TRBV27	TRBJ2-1	ASSPRGFGEF
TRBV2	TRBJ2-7	ASSEWGGRANEQY
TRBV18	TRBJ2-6	ASSPRTPDVFGANVLT
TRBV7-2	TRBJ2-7	ASSPGTYEQY
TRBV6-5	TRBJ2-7	ASRGRLNLYYEQY
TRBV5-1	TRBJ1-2	ASSSNRDDYGYT
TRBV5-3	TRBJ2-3	ARSQYKQTGRLEVDTQY
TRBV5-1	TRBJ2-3	ASSLGGVITDTQY
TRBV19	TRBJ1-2	ASSIRGRTYGGYT
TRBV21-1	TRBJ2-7	ASRGGTSGRYEQY
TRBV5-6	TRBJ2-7	ASSLGQAPEQY
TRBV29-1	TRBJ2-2	SALRGLHGELF
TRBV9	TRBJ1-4	ASSAGQQEKLF
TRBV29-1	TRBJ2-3	SALADTQY
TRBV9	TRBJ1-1	ASSARREYDTEAF
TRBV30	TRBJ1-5	ARRGGAGQPQH
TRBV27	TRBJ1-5	ASSLGRGSNQPQH
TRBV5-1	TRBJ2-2	ASSLRENTGELF